This TCR beta chain was documented in a study of CD8 T cells in ankylosing spondylitis. Overall study results and limits: In ankylosing spondylitis patients, matched synovial fluid reportedly showed significant enrichment of disease-linked clones. What appeared characteristic of ankylosing spondylitis blood was a TCR beta motif of eight highly homologous variants.

About this clonotype: Antigen unknown.

The CDR3 loop spans 18 amino acids. Quantitative 5'-RACE with molecular barcodes was used to make the TCR beta libraries. Using its own MiXCR run on the 5' RACE reads, TCRdb lists one record per CDR3 protein. The data contain 150,000 to 200,000 distinct CDR3 sequences, roughly a third of them singletons. V gene TRBV12-1 combines with J gene TRBJ2-2; TRBD2 reflects the table's D call only, with no check against the DNA. TRBV12-1 is a known pseudogene. Sequencing was done on a sample of synovial fluid, either unsorted or a sorted T cell fraction (not recorded which). The clonotype originates from a male donor with ankylosing spondylitis. The chain's CDR3 is CASSFGLAGGPTGGELFF. CDR3 sequence (DNA): TGTGCCAGCAGCTTTGGGCTAGCGGGAGGGCCGACGGGCGGGGAGCTGTTTTTT.